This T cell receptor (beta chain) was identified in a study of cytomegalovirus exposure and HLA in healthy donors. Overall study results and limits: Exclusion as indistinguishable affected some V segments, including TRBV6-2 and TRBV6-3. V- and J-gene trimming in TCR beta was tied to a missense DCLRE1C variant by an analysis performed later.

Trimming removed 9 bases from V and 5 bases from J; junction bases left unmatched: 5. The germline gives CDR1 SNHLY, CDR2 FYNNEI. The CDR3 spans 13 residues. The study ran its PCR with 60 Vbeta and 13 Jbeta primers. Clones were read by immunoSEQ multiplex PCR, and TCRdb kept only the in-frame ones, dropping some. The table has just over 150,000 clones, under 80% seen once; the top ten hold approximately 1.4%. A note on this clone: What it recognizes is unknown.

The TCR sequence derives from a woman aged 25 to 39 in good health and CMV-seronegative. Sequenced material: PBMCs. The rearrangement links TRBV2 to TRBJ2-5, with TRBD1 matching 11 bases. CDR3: CASWTGGWETQYF. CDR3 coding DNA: TGTGCCAGTTGGACAGGGGGCTGGGAGACCCAGTACTTC.